The clone carrying this T cell receptor beta chain was recorded once. Its antigen is still unknown. RNA was isolated and reverse transcribed to cDNA, the sequencing template. This table comes from immunoSEQ multiplex PCR, and its TCRdb copy is limited to in-frame clones, with some not included. This table holds 60,000 to 85,000 clones, approximately 66% found once. This sample was taken from a study of CD8+ T cells in alopecia areata. The study's findings and limits: While patients received tofacitinib, many expanded lesional clones remained present in scalp and blood.

This CDR3 has 14 amino acids. Germline CDR1 and CDR2: SNHLY and FYNNEI. Trimming took 8 bases from V and 5 from J, leaving 16 bases between them. The sample's treatment: oral pan-JAK inhibitor, 5-10 mg twice daily. The authors sorted CD4+ and CD8+ T cells from PBMCs. This specimen was CD8+ T cells sorted from blood, taken at week 24, from a patient treated with tofacitinib. This sequence joins TRBV2 and TRBJ1-5; possible D gene TRBD1, 6 bases. The sequence derives from a human donor with alopecia areata. The CDR3: CASGEPGADQPQHF. The CDR3 nucleotides are TGTGCCAGCGGAGAACCAGGGGCGGATCAGCCCCAGCATTTT.